One and the same sample provided the 16 T cell receptor beta chains below, sequenced in a study of tumor-infiltrating lymphocytes in primary liver carcinoma. TCR beta cDNA was prepared out of roughly 500 ng total RNA by means of a constant-region primer. Nested multiplex PCR, run for three rounds with slightly modified ARM-PCR, yielded TCR beta libraries. Each of the first two PCR rounds ran approximately 9 cycles with TRBV1-TRBV30 forward and C-beta reverse primers. TCRdb reprocessed the multiplex PCR reads via MiXCR and lists one record per CDR3 protein. The table shows 180,000 or so distinct CDR3 sequences, with less than 65% occurring only once. The blood RNA (from unsorted whole blood) was obtained, and germline DNA was also extracted. Material for sequencing was peripheral blood. The receptors here all came from a man in his forties with primary liver carcinoma and hepatitis B virus infection.

This clonotype has a count of ten or more. V usage is TRBV11-2 and J usage is TRBJ1-1; D unclear. This CDR3 is built from 13 residues. V lost 1 base and J lost 11, with 14 bases in between. Germline loops: CDR1 SGHAT, CDR2 FQNNGV. CDR3: CASSLVFGSGAFF. The DNA of the CDR3 is TGTGCCAGCAGCTTAGTGTTTGGCTCGGGGGCTTTCTTT. The full variable domain, its missing parts supplied by reference TRBV11-2 and TRBJ1-1, is EAGVAQSPRYKIIEKRQSVAFWCNPISGHATLYWYQQILGQGPKLLIQFQNNGVVDDSQLPKDRFSAERLKGVDSTLKIQPAKLEDSAVYLCASSLVFGSGAFFGQGTRLTVV.

Concerning this clonotype itself: The conserved closing phenylalanine or tryptophan is absent in this CDR3, likely reflecting a read error. The limits of the CDR3 on the DNA are not certain, so only TCRdb's listed CDR3 is given. The gene calls are TRBV11-2 and TRBJ2-2; no DNA check was done on the table's D call, TRBD1. The V gene's germline CDR1 is SGHAT and CDR2 FQNNGV. The CDR3 numbers 16 amino acids, ends counted. This CDR3 reads CASSAPGQTNTGGLSC.

This clonotype was seen at least ten times. The chain employs TRBV11-1 and TRBJ2-7; TRBD1 might be the D (6 bases). With 5 bases removed from V and 5 bases from J, the gap between germline ends came to 13 bases. Germline assignment: CDR1 SGHAT and CDR2 FQDESV (reference sequence). CDR3 length: 13 amino acids. The CDR3, as DNA: TGTGCCAGCAGCCGCCAGGGGTTTAACGAGCAGTACTTC. Its translation is CASSRQGFNEQYF.

The CDR3 here is CASSFGQGQTQYF. The CDR3 DNA sequence: TGTGCCAGCAGCTTTGGACAGGGGCAAACCCAGTACTTC. V and J are TRBV7-9 and TRBJ2-5, with 9 bases fitting TRBD1. This CDR3 region has 13 residues. The germline V gene has CDR1 SEHNR and CDR2 FQNEAQ (reference sequence). The V and J ends lost 3 bases and 8 bases, in that order; junction bases with no gene match: 4.

To note about this clonotype: Mismatch with germline at one junction end may stem from a read error. V usage is TRBV29-1 and J usage is TRBJ2-5, with D perhaps TRBD2 (6 bases). The CDR3 has 14 residues. From germline, CDR1 is SQVTM and CDR2 ANQGSEA. As DNA, the CDR3 is TGCAACGTTGAGCCGGGAGCCCGCAGGGAGACCCAGTACTTC. Residues: CNVEPGARRETQYF.

Note on this clonotype: At one of its ends the junction is not consistent with the germline gene, which may arise from a read error. The V gene is TRBV29-1, the J gene TRBJ2-3, with 8 bases that match TRBD1. Germline CDR1 is SQVTM and CDR2 is ANQGSEA. This CDR3 has 12 residues. DNA of the CDR3: TGCAGCGCCGACAGGGGTAAGGATACGCTGTATTTT. It codes for CSADRGKDTLYF.

To note about this clonotype: The conserved final phenylalanine or tryptophan is absent from the CDR3, which likely points to a read error. This chain links TRBV4-1 with TRBJ1-5; TRBD1 might be the D (5 bases). The length of the CDR3 is 16 residues. Germline values: CDR1 MGHRA, CDR2 YSYEKL. The CDR3 here is CASSHQGGVGNQPQHS. Written as DNA, the CDR3 is TGCGCTAGCAGTCACCAGGGTGGGGTTGGCAATCAGCCCCAGCATTCT.

In its sample, this clonotype was seen a few times. The rearrangement uses TRBV4-1 and TRBJ2-7; 10 bases match TRBD1. The J segment lost 5 bases and the V segment lost 2 bases, leaving 6 bases of the junction unmatched. The length of the CDR3 is 15 residues. Germline loops: CDR1 MGHRA, CDR2 YSYEKL. CDR3 protein: CASSQPDRGHHEQYF. In nucleotides, the CDR3 is TGCGCCAGCAGCCAACCCGACAGGGGGCACCACGAGCAGTACTTC.

About this clonotype: The junction differs from germline at one of its ends, possibly a read error. CDR3 sequence: CASSYGGQEEALF. The DNA of the CDR3 is TGTGCCAGCAGTTACGGGGGGCAGGAAGAAGCTCTCTTT. The chain carries TRBV6-6 and TRBJ1-1; D is perhaps TRBD1 (6 bases). Germline CDR1 is MNHNY and CDR2 is SVGAGI (reference sequence). The CDR3 totals 13 residues.

This clonotype was seen ten or more times. V is TRBV11-2 and J is TRBJ2-7; TRBD2 is a possible D gene (5 bases). The CDR3 sequence is 14 residues long. Trimming cost V 1 base and J 2 bases, with 9 bases left between them. Germline V gene sequence: CDR1 SGHAT, CDR2 FQNNGV. CDR3 nucleotides: TGTGCCAGCAGCTTAGGGAGAGGGACCTACGAGCAGTACTTC. Translated: CASSLGRGTYEQYF.

The chain is built from TRBV12-5 and TRBJ2-1; no clear D gene. The germline V and J ends were trimmed by 0 bases and 1 base, with 10 bases remaining between them. Looked up from germline, CDR1 is LGHNT and CDR2 is FRNRAP. The CDR3 has 16 amino acids. The CDR3, as DNA: TGTGCTAGTGGTTTGGTATTGGGTTCGTCCTACAATGAGCAGTTCTTC. The encoded protein is CASGLVLGSSYNEQFF.

This clonotype was counted a few times. The chain is built from TRBV6-1 and TRBJ2-1; unclear D gene. CDR1 is MNHNS, CDR2 SASEGT, per germline. CDR3 length: 13 amino acids. V was clipped by 5 bases and J by 4 bases, with 9 bases between them. The CDR3 spells CASSRDRYNEQFF. CDR3 bases: TGTGCCAGCAGTAGGGATAGGTACAATGAGCAGTTCTTC.

On this clonotype itself: Since the CDR3 does not end with the conserved phenylalanine or tryptophan, this likely comes from a read error. The V and J genes are TRBV5-4 and TRBJ1-1; the D gene is possibly TRBD1 (5 bases). This CDR3 has 16 amino acids. Trimming shortened V by 0 bases and J by 1 base, and 13 bases separated the two germline ends. The germline V gene has CDR1 SGHNT and CDR2 YYREEE (reference sequence). The CDR3 DNA reads TGTGCCAGCAGCTTGGCCGGGTTGGGGGAGAACACTGAAGCTTTCCCT. This encodes CASSLAGLGENTEAFP.

To note about this clonotype: One junction end does not reproduce the germline sequence, and a read error may be involved. This chain joins TRBV10-3 and TRBJ1-5; D gene unclear. CDR1 ENHRY and CDR2 SYGVKD come from the germline V gene. This CDR3 comprises 14 residues. The CDR3 region has the DNA TGTGCCATCAGCGCCGCTAATATCGCTCAGCTCCAGCATTTT. The encoded protein is CAISAANIAQLQHF.

As for this clonotype: This may be a read error, as it is one base from a much larger clone. V gene TRBV12-3 or TRBV12-4 combines with J gene TRBJ1-5; 7 positions match TRBD1. Germline trimming cut 6 bases from V and 7 bases from J; bases unmatched to any gene: 12. CDR3 length: 15 amino acids. The CDR3, as DNA: TGTGCCAGCAGCCTCACAGGGGTCGCCGCACAGCCCCAGCATTTT. This translates into CASSLTGVAAQPQHF.

This clonotype occurred once. CDR3 DNA: TGCGCCAGCAGCTTTTCGCGCGGTAAGAACACTGAAGCTTTCTTT. Protein sequence: CASSFSRGKNTEAFF. The V gene is TRBV5-1, the J gene TRBJ1-1; D remains ambiguous. The length of the CDR3 is 15 residues. The germline CDR1 and CDR2 sequences are SGHRS and YFSETQ. Trimming stripped 2 bases from V and 1 base from J, with 12 bases between.